The source of this T cell receptor (beta chain) is a study of blood T cell repertoires in COVID-19. On the study more broadly: T cells, B-cell-depleted T cells, or PBMCs provided the cDNA or gDNA that served as material.

The V and J ends lost 7 bases and 7 bases respectively, with 16 bases between them. The CDR3 contains 13 residues. The data were produced by immunoSEQ multiplex PCR, yet TCRdb's version contains in-frame clones alone and is incomplete. This sample yields approximately 66,000 clones, of which around nine tenths are seen a single time; approximately 1.5% belongs to the top ten. The TCR was taken from a man between 60 and 75 years old with acute or convalescent COVID-19. V gene TRBV12-3 or TRBV12-4 combines with J gene TRBJ1-2, with a possible D match to TRBD1 (6 bases). Sequencing was carried out using peripheral blood. Written as DNA, the CDR3 is TGTGCCAGCAAATTGACAGGATCTGGTGGCTACACCTTC. This codes for CASKLTGSGGYTF.